A single sample gave rise to the 16 T cell receptor beta chains below, sequenced in a study of blood T cell repertoires in COVID-19. Sequencing was performed with immunoSEQ multiplex PCR; in TCRdb, only in-frame clones are kept and a portion is missing. The sample records 150,000 or so clones, about 90% being singletons. Specimen: PBMCs or T cells enriched from blood (not recorded which). The receptors were sampled from a middle-aged woman who had been exposed to COVID-19.

This clone turned up a few times. The chain recombines TRBV12-3 or TRBV12-4 with TRBJ1-3, with D unclear. The CDR3 consists of 13 residues. The V and J ends lost 2 bases and 4 bases respectively, with 6 bases between them. The CDR3 reads CASSLNIGNTIYF. In DNA form, the CDR3 reads TGTGCCAGCAGTTTAAACATAGGAAACACCATATATTTT.

This chain links TRBV19 with TRBJ1-5; tentative D call: TRBD1 (5 bases). The CDR3 extends over 20 amino acids. In germline, CDR1 is LNHDA, CDR2 SQIVND (reference sequence). The germline V and J ends were trimmed by 4 bases and 3 bases, with 28 bases remaining between them. The CDR3 DNA is TGTGCCAGTAGTAAGTATGGAGAGAGACAGAACTCACTTAACAATCAGCCCCAGCATTTT. Translation gives CASSKYGERQNSLNNQPQHF.

CDR3 sequence: CASSPTPGQGLSTDTQYF. The CDR3 DNA sequence: TGTGCCAGCTCACCAACACCGGGACAGGGCCTTAGCACAGATACGCAGTATTTT. The chain employs TRBV18 and TRBJ2-3; 9 bases are shared with TRBD1. CDR1 KGHSH and CDR2 LQKENI come from the germline V gene. V lost 2 bases and J lost 0; bases outside the gene matches: 9. The length of the CDR3 is 18 residues.

The V call is TRBV10-3, the J call TRBJ1-6; a weak D match, TRBD1 (5 bases). CDR1 ENHRY and CDR2 SYGVKD come from the germline V gene. Deletions cut 3 bases from V and 8 bases from J, with 14 bases between. This CDR3 contains 15 residues. CDR3 loop: CAISDGTAVHSPLHF. CDR3 DNA sequence: TGTGCCATCAGTGATGGGACTGCTGTCCATTCACCCCTCCACTTT.

The chain carries TRBV2 and TRBJ1-2; possible D gene TRBD1, 6 bases. This CDR3 contains 13 residues. The V gene lost 8 bases and the J gene lost 7 bases, with 17 bases spanning the gap. The germline gives CDR1 SNHLY, CDR2 FYNNEI. The CDR3 DNA reads as TGTGCCAGCGGGTCAGGGGAGGGTGGTGGCTACACCTTC. Its translation is CASGSGEGGGYTF. Filled out from reference TRBV2 and TRBJ1-2, the complete variable domain reads EPEVTQTPSHQVTQMGQEVILRCVPISNHLYFYWYRQILGQKVEFLVSFYNNEISEKSEIFDDQFSVERPDGSNFTLKIRSTKLEDSAMYFCASGSGEGGGYTFGSGTRLTVV.

The V gene is TRBV2, the J gene TRBJ2-2; 7 bases agree with TRBD1. Germline V gene data show CDR1 as SNHLY and CDR2 as FYNNEI. V lost 4 bases and J lost 9; bases outside the gene matches: 5. The CDR3 loop spans 13 amino acids. The CDR3 DNA reads as TGTGCCAGCAGTGCACTACAGGGGTGGGAGCTGTTTTTT. Encoded protein: CASSALQGWELFF.

This clone was observed a single time. The V call is TRBV5-4, the J call TRBJ1-1, with a tentative D call TRBD1 (5 bases). Germline CDR1 is SGHNT and CDR2 is YYREEE (reference sequence). With 0 bases removed from V and 2 bases from J, the gap between germline ends came to 17 bases. The CDR3 runs 17 residues. CDR3 nucleotides: TGTGCCAGCAGCTTGGCTAGGGGCCGGGGGGGAAACACTGAAGCTTTCTTT. Protein sequence: CASSLARGRGGNTEAFF.

The chain uses TRBV28 and TRBJ1-5; D unresolved. The germline V gene encodes CDR1 MDHEN and CDR2 SYDVKM. V lost 4 bases and J 4 bases, leaving 5 bases between the germline ends. The CDR3 is 12 amino acids. CDR3 DNA: TGTGCCAGCAGTTCCCCTAATCAGCCCCAGCATTTT. As protein: CASSSPNQPQHF.

The chain has TRBV27 and TRBJ1-1; D not resolved. V lost 3 bases and J lost 8, with 7 bases in between. This CDR3 has 11 amino acids. CDR1 and CDR2 (germline): MNHEY, SMNVEV (reference sequence). The CDR3 sequence is CASSFGREAFF. DNA for the CDR3: TGTGCCAGCAGTTTTGGCAGGGAAGCTTTCTTT.

This clone was recorded only once. J is TRBJ1-2 and V is TRBV5-4; no definite D call. V lost 4 bases and J lost 10, with 11 bases in between. The CDR3 sequence is 11 residues long. Germline V gene sequence: CDR1 SGHNT, CDR2 YYREEE (reference sequence). CDR3 sequence reads: CASSPGLYYTF. The DNA of the CDR3 is TGTGCCAGCAGCCCAGGACTATACTACACCTTC.

This clone was recorded a few times. V and J are TRBV6-2 or TRBV6-3 and TRBJ1-5; D uncertain. The CDR3 spans 13 residues. Trimming took 0 bases from V and 6 from J, leaving 6 bases between them. Germline CDR1 and CDR2: MNHEY and SVGEGT. In DNA form, the CDR3 reads TGTGCCAGCAGTTACTCGATGAGTCAGCCCCAGCATTTT. Its protein product is CASSYSMSQPQHF.

J is TRBJ1-1 and V is TRBV10-1; D may be TRBD1 (5 bases). Germline-derived CDR1 and CDR2 are WNHNN and SYGVQD (reference sequence). V shed 0 bases and J shed 1 base, with 9 bases lying between them. This CDR3 has 15 amino acids. In nucleotides, the CDR3 is TGCGCCAGCAGTGAGTCGTCCACAGGGAACACTGAAGCTTTCTTT. Its protein product is CASSESSTGNTEAFF.

This clone showed up just once. The chain uses TRBV5-1 and TRBJ1-1; the D gene is possibly TRBD1 (6 bases). V was clipped by 3 bases and J by 2 bases, with 11 bases between them. This CDR3 is 14 amino acids long. The germline CDR1 and CDR2 sequences are SGHRS and YFSETQ. Here the CDR3 reads CASSSRTDNTEAFF. CDR3 DNA: TGCGCCAGCAGCTCACGGACAGATAACACTGAAGCTTTCTTT.

The chain couples TRBV20-1 to TRBJ1-2; D is undetermined. The CDR3 loop spans 10 amino acids. Germline assignment: CDR1 DFQATT and CDR2 SNEGSKA (reference sequence). V lost 0 bases and J 6 bases, leaving 2 bases between the germline ends. This CDR3 is CSARDNGYTF. DNA for the CDR3: TGCAGTGCTAGAGACAATGGCTACACCTTC.

The gene calls are TRBV2 and TRBJ2-6; possibly TRBD2 for D (6 bases). The CDR3 is 16 residues long. V gave up 6 bases and J gave up 0 bases, with 12 bases separating them. Germline V CDR1 and CDR2: SNHLY, FYNNEI. CDR3 coding DNA: TGTGCCAGCAGGGGGGGTGTTCGCTCTGGGGCCAACGTCCTGACTTTC. It is translated as CASRGGVRSGANVLTF.

The chain employs TRBV3-1 (or the pseudogene TRBV3-2) and TRBJ2-3; 9 bases align to TRBD2. V shed 3 bases and J 12 bases; nucleotides not matched to a gene: 22. Germline V gene sequence: CDR1 LGHDT, CDR2 YNNKEL (reference sequence). The CDR3 extends over 18 amino acids. The CDR3 here is CASSHVLKGSAGGRYQYF. The CDR3, as DNA: TGTGCCAGCAGCCACGTCCTGAAAGGTTCAGCGGGAGGCAGATACCAGTATTTT.